The sequence of this T cell receptor (beta chain) was determined in a study of T cells in Graves' hyperthyroidism and ophthalmopathy (dated by TCRdb to between 2018 and 2020). Background on the whole study: TCR V-J signatures able to tell the groups apart were searched for in a discovery cohort of 90 to 100 patients, of whom more than 40 had Graves' ophthalmopathy and roughly 57 had stable Graves' hyperthyroidism. The paper describes TCR Vbeta CDR3 sequencing of 135 peripheral blood samples, made up of roughly 40 ophthalmopathy patients, some 80 hyperthyroidism patients and about 17 progressor patients. Whether ophthalmopathy could be predicted prospectively was tested in an independent validation cohort made up of about 18 hyperthyroidism patients plus 17 patients who later progressed to ophthalmopathy. Following sampling, methimazole starting at 30 mg daily was given to hyperthyroidism patients, and high-dose intravenous methylprednisolone was given to ophthalmopathy patients. The approximately 98 discovery patients were randomly divided into training and test sets at a 7:3 ratio. The study also compared thyroid tissue and blood T-cell repertoires from 6 or 7 Graves' hyperthyroidism patients. What the work shows at the level of the full study, not this receptor alone: A 13 V-J signature model separated ophthalmopathy from stable hyperthyroidism, with approximately 87% sensitivity and roughly 81% specificity in cross-validation and 80%/75% in testing. Most expanded thyroid clonotypes (frequency above 0.001) were also detected in blood, a finding suggesting that blood repertoires may reflect thyroid immune responses. In validation, the model predicted progression to ophthalmopathy a median of roughly six months before onset, with about 64% sensitivity and 72.22% specificity. No statistical method was used to set the sample size in advance, and investigators knew the group allocation.

Any patient with an uncontrolled infection, another autoimmune disease, pregnancy or lactation was excluded. Diagnoses were based on clinical symptoms, serum thyroxine and TRAb, thyroid ultrasound and orbital computed tomography. Total RNA was extracted with Trizol reagent, and quality was checked on an Agilent 2100 Bioanalyzer. The TCR beta CDR3 regions were amplified from RNA transcripts. A first-round RT-PCR of the TCR CDR3 used the HTBI primer set with the Qiagen OneStep RT-PCR kit. A second multiplex PCR round built the libraries, followed by size selection and purification. Libraries were sequenced paired-end with 100 bp reads on an Illumina HiSeq2000. In the source study's methods: SOAPnuke was used to process the raw data, with reads discarded if the reads contained adapters or uncalled bases, had a mean Phred below 15, or lacked an exact constant-primer or identifier match. COPE v1.2.5 was used to merge the high-quality paired reads, and each unique nucleotide sequence was defined as a clonotype. MiTCR v1.1 was used to align the clonotypes against IMGT TRBV, TRBD and TRBJ reference segments. Analysis was restricted to V-J combinations with a frequency above 0.0001, which covered approximately 99% of repertoires. A TCS score was defined as the ratio of F50 (clonal expansion) to E x V (chaos), with BLOSUM62-based TCRdist applied between CDR3 peptides within each V-J. Welch's t-statistics and random forest reduced 500 to 650 V-J features to 13, which were used in a naive Bayes classifier (R e1071). The Morisita-Horn index was used to measure how similar the thyroid and blood repertoires were. The raw public data were reprocessed by TCRdb itself: fastp quality trimming at Q25, MiXCR clonotype calling, in-frame beta chains only. When rows share a CDR3 protein, they turn into one entry using the most common DNA and genes. The authors' filters were not applied to this entry. The sample profile shows approximately 640,000 distinct CDR3 sequences; roughly 46% of them were found once. The top ten clonotypes cover 6.5% to 9% of the sample.

As for this clonotype: The antigen it recognizes is unknown. Base qualities were left out, and no much larger clone turns up one base away.

The TCR sequence derives from an adult man with Graves' disease, either hyperthyroidism or ophthalmopathy (not recorded which). Sequenced material: peripheral blood or thyroid tissue (not recorded which).

In nucleotide form, the sequence is TGTGCCAGCAGCAGAGGGACAGACAATGAAGCTTTCTTT. It specifies CASSRGTDNEAFF. The rearrangement joined TRBV7-9 to TRBJ1-1; 7 nucleotides in the junction match TRBD1. The germline V end is reduced by 5 bases and the J end by 7 bases; junction bases left unmatched: 7. The germline V gene (reference sequence) gives CDR1 as SEHNR and CDR2 as FQNEAQ. The CDR3 spans 13 residues, from the cysteine through the phenylalanine. Here the CDR3 DNA is all that survives: 39 bases in frame from base 1.